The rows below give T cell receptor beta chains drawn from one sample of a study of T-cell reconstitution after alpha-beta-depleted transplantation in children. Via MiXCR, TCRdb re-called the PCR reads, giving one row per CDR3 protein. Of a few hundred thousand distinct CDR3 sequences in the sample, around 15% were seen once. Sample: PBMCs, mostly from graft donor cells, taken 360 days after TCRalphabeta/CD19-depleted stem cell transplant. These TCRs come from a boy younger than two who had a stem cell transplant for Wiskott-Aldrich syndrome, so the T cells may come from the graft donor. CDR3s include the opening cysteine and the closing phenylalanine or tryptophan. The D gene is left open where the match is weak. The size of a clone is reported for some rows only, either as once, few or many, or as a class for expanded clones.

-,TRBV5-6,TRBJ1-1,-,CASSFPLVNTEAFF,TGTGCCAGCAGCTTCCCCCTCGTGAACACTGAAGCTTTCTTT
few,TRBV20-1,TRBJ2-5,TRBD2,CSGERGKQETQYF,TGCAGTGGAGAGCGGGGGAAGCAAGAGACCCAGTACTTC
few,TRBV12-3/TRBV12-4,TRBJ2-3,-,CASSLAGWSTDTQYF,TGTGCCAGCAGTTTAGCAGGGTGGAGCACAGATACGCAGTATTTT
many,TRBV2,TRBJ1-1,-,CASSVEGSDTEAFF,TGTGCCAGCAGTGTAGAGGGAAGCGATACTGAAGCTTTCTTT
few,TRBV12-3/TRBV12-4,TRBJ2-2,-,CASSPTLLTGELFF,TGTGCCAGCAGCCCGACTCTACTCACCGGGGAGCTGTTTTTT
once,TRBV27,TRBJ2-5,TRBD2,CASSPKRGLQETQYF,TGTGCCAGCAGTCCAAAGCGGGGACTACAAGAGACCCAGTACTTC
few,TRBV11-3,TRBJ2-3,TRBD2,CASSFGLANTDTQYF,TGTGCCAGCAGCTTCGGACTAGCGAACACAGATACGCAGTATTTT
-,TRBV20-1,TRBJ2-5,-,CSASMEGLETQYF,TGCAGTGCCAGCATGGAGGGGCTGGAGACCCAGTACTTC
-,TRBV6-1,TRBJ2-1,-,CASTNRRDGIYNEQFF,TGTGCCAGCACCAACCGCCGGGACGGGATCTACAATGAGCAGTTCTTC
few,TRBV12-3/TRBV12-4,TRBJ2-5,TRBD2,CASSFGSGRAKETQYF,TGTGCCAGCAGTTTCGGTAGCGGGAGGGCTAAAGAGACCCAGTACTTC
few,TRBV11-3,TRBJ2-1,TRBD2,CASSELAVEQFF,TGTGCCAGCAGCGAGCTAGCGGTTGAGCAGTTCTTC
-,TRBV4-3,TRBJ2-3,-,CASSQDIKRYTQYF,TGCGCCAGCAGCCAAGATATTAAGCGTTATACGCAGTATTTT
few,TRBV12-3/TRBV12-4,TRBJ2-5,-,CASSLNNIQETQYF,TGTGCCAGCAGTTTAAATAACATCCAAGAGACCCAGTACTTC
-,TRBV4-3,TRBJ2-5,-,CASSQQVQETQYF,TGCGCCAGCAGCCAACAAGTCCAAGAGACCCAGTACTTC
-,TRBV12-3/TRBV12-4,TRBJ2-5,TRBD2,CASSPGLGKETQYF,TGTGCCAGCAGTCCCGGACTAGGTAAAGAGACCCAGTACTTC
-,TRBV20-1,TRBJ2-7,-,CSASSGPNYEQYF,TGCAGTGCTAGCTCGGGACCGAACTACGAGCAGTACTTC
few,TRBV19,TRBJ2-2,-,CASSIAGELFF,TGTGCCAGTTCCATCGCCGGGGAGCTGTTTTTT
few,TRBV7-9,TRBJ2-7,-,CASSFREGGRGYEQYF,TGTGCCAGCAGCTTCAGGGAAGGGGGTAGGGGCTACGAGCAGTACTTC
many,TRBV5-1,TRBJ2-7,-,CASSLVPETYEQYF,TGCGCCAGCAGCTTGGTTCCAGAGACCTACGAGCAGTACTTC
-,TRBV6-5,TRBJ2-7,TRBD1,CASSYSLPRDRGYEQYF,TGTGCCAGCAGTTACTCGTTACCCCGGGACAGGGGTTACGAGCAGTACTTC
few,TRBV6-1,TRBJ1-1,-,CASTYDRIITEAFF,TGTGCCAGCACCTATGACAGGATAATCACTGAAGCTTTCTTT
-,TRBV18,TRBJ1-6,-,CASSPGSGDSPLHF,TGTGCCAGCTCACCAGGGTCGGGGGATTCACCCCTCCACTTT
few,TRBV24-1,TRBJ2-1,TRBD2,CATSDWRRGGRYNEQFF,TGTGCCACCAGTGATTGGAGGCGGGGGGGCCGGTACAATGAGCAGTTCTTC
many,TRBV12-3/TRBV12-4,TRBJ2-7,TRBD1,CASSIDRVEQYF,TGTGCCAGCAGTATCGACAGGGTGGAGCAGTACTTC
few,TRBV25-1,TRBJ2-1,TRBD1,CASSGGYRGRQSSYNEQFF,TGTGCCAGCAGTGGAGGATACAGGGGCCGACAAAGCTCCTACAATGAGCAGTTCTTC
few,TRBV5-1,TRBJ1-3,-,CASRGGGVNTIYF,TGCGCCAGCAGGGGAGGCGGAGTAAACACCATATATTTT
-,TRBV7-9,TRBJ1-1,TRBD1,CASSPDRGWNTEAFF,TGTGCCAGCAGTCCGGACAGGGGCTGGAACACTGAAGCTTTCTTT
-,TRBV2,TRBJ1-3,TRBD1,CASRVDRGHTIYF,TGTGCCAGCAGGGTGGACAGGGGGCACACCATATATTTT
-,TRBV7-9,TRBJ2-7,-,CASSKTGTLGEQYF,TGTGCCAGCAGCAAGACAGGGACTCTCGGCGAGCAGTACTTC
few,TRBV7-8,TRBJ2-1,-,CASSLVQGGDEQFF,TGTGCCAGCAGCTTAGTGCAGGGAGGCGATGAGCAGTTCTTC
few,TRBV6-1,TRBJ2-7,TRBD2,CASLSSGSYEQYF,TGTGCCAGCCTCTCCAGCGGGAGCTACGAGCAGTACTTC
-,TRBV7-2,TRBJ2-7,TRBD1,CASSLPGQRNEQYF,TGTGCCAGCAGCTTGCCGGGACAGAGGAACGAGCAGTACTTC
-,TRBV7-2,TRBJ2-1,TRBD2,CASSARLAGGYNEQFF,TGTGCCAGCAGCGCCAGACTAGCGGGAGGCTACAATGAGCAGTTCTTC
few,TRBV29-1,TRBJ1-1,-,CSVALLYGRNTEAFF,TGCAGCGTTGCTCTCTTGTATGGACGGAACACAGAAGCTTTCTTT
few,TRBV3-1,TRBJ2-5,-,CASTRGRVFVKETQYF,TGTGCCAGCACCCGGGGCAGGGTATTTGTCAAAGAGACCCAGTACTTC
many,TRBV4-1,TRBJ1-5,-,CASSLGERPDQPQHF,TGCGCCAGCAGCCTCGGTGAGAGGCCAGATCAGCCCCAGCATTTT
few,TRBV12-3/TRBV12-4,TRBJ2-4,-,CASSLGRTIAKNIQYF,TGTGCCAGCAGTTTAGGGAGGACTATAGCCAAAAACATTCAGTACTTC
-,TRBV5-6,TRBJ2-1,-,CASSAPFEAYNEQFF,TGTGCCAGCAGCGCACCCTTCGAGGCCTACAATGAGCAGTTCTTC
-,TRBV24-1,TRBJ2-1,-,CATGDFHNEQFF,TGTGCCACTGGGGATTTCCATAATGAGCAGTTCTTC
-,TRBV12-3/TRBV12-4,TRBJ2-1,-,CASKGGTSNEQFF,TGTGCCAGTAAGGGGGGCACCTCCAATGAGCAGTTCTTC
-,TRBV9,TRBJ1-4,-,CASSVAPEEKLFF,TGTGCCAGCAGCGTAGCCCCGGAAGAAAAACTGTTTTTT
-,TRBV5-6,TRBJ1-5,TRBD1,CASSGTVSHQPQHF,TGTGCCAGCAGCGGGACAGTTTCACATCAGCCCCAGCATTTT
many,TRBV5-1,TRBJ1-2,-,CASSLDRNYGYTF,TGTGCCAGCAGCTTGGACAGAAACTATGGCTACACCTTC
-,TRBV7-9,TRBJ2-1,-,CASSLGWGAAHNEQFF,TGTGCCAGCAGCTTAGGATGGGGAGCCGCTCACAATGAGCAGTTCTTC
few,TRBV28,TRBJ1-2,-,CASSATYGYTF,TGTGCCAGCAGTGCAACCTATGGCTACACCTTC
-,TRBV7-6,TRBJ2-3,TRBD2,CASSFSIEGLAGPTDTQYF,TGTGCCAGCAGCTTTTCCATTGAGGGACTAGCGGGACCCACAGATACGCAGTATTTT
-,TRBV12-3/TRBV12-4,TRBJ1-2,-,CASSFSTDGYTF,TGTGCCAGCAGTTTCTCAACGGATGGCTACACCTTC
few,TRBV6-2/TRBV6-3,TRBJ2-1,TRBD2,CASSPEGWRGSGKIYNEQFF,TGTGCCAGCAGCCCGGAAGGTTGGAGGGGTAGCGGGAAAATTTACAATGAGCAGTTCTTC
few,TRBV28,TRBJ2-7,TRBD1,CASGTGSYEQYF,TGTGCCAGCGGGACAGGTTCCTACGAGCAGTACTTC
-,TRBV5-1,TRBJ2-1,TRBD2,CASSPGTSGRVNEQFF,TGCGCCAGCAGCCCCGGGACTAGCGGGAGGGTAAATGAGCAGTTCTTC